These 4 T cell receptor beta chains share one sample of origin, sequenced in a study of T cells in Graves' hyperthyroidism and ophthalmopathy. What was amplified from RNA transcripts were TCR beta CDR3 regions. Using the HTBI primer set, a first-round RT-PCR was run on the TCR CDR3. TCRdb processed the multiplex PCR reads anew with MiXCR; each CDR3 protein has one entry. The table shows about 610,000 distinct CDR3 sequences, with 14% to 15% occurring only once. Sequenced sample: blood. The receptors here all came from a woman in her 40s with Graves' ophthalmopathy.

This clonotype was counted many times. The chain couples TRBV27 to TRBJ2-5, with 9 positions matching TRBD2. Looked up from germline, CDR1 is MNHEY and CDR2 is SMNVEV (reference sequence). There are 17 residues in the CDR3. V lost 5 bases to trimming and J lost 7 bases; unmatched junction nucleotides: 17. In nucleotides, the CDR3 is TGTGCCAGCAGTCCACTTTTGGCGCGGGAGGGCTTAGGGACCCAGTACTTC. Protein: CASSPLLAREGLGTQYF.

This clonotype was observed many times. V usage is TRBV5-1 and J usage is TRBJ1-5, with D maybe TRBD1 (5 bases). The CDR3 is made up of 13 amino acids. Trimming left V 4 bases short and J 3 bases short, with 8 bases between. CDR1 and CDR2 from the germline V gene are SGHRS and YFSETQ. DNA of the CDR3: TGCGCCAGCAGCCAGGGTGACAATCAGCCCCAGCATTTT. Translation: CASSQGDNQPQHF.

CDR3 nucleotides: TGTGCCAGCAAATTAGTGTCTACGAATGGCTACACCTTC. Its protein is CASKLVSTNGYTF. The chain carries TRBV6-2 or TRBV6-3 and TRBJ1-2, with D unresolved. The CDR3 sequence is 13 residues long. The V end was cut by 7 bases, the J end by 6 bases, with 15 bases between. Germline V lookup: CDR1 MNHEY, CDR2 SVGEGT.

This clonotype was found many times. A read error is possible here, since a much larger clone lies one base away. The V and J genes are TRBV28 and TRBJ2-5, with 7 bases identical to TRBD2. Germline assignment: CDR1 MDHEN and CDR2 SYDVKM. The CDR3 covers 14 residues. V shed 5 bases and J 2 bases; nucleotides not matched to a gene: 5. This CDR3 is CASSHSGLQETQYF. The CDR3 DNA is TGTGCCAGCAGTCATAGCGGGTTACAAGAGACCCAGTACTTC.